The T cell receptor beta chain under discussion was sequenced for a study of cytomegalovirus exposure and HLA in healthy donors. Study results and caveats: In vitro checks showed that three CMV-associated chains really do target CMV antigens. TCR beta chain V- and J-gene trimming was linked, in a later analysis, to a missense variant in DCLRE1C. Analyses of presence/absence relied on an assumption of roughly uniform sequencing depth across donors. Earlier results showed most TCR beta V segments being productive about 90% or about 30% of the time.

A word on this clone: Its antigen remains unknown.

Use of 60 Vbeta and 13 Jbeta primers characterized the PCR. Here immunoSEQ multiplex PCR was the method, and the copy in TCRdb shows in-frame clones only, minus some. The repertoire holds some 130,000 clones, with roughly 84% as singletons. Germline CDR1 KGHSH, CDR2 LQKENI. With V trimmed by 4 bases and J by 5 bases, 5 bases remained unmatched. The CDR3 runs 14 residues. The receptor comes from a girl aged 2 to 9 in good health and CMV-seronegative. Material for sequencing was PBMCs. The chain has TRBV18 and TRBJ2-5, with TRBD1 matching over 9 bases. The CDR3 protein is CASSHTGGGETQYF. The CDR3, as DNA: TGTGCCAGCTCACACACAGGGGGCGGGGAGACCCAGTACTTC.